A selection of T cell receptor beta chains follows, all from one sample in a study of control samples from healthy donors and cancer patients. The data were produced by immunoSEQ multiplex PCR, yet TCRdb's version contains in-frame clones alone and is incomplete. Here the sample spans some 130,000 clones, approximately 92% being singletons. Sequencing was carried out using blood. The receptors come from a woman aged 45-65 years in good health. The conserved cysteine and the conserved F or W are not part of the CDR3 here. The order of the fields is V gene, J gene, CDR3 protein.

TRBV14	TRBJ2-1	ASSQEVSWRINEQF
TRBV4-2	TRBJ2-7	ASSQVGLAVEQY
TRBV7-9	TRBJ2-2	ASSHRQGAITGELF
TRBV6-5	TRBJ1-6	ASSYSLTGVNSPLH
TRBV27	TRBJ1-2	ASSLEGNYGYT
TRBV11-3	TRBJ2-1	ASSHRRGGEQF
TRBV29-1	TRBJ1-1	SVLSGTTNTEAF
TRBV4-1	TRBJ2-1	ASSQVPAPYNEQF
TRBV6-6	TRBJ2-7	ASSPLRDRYEQY
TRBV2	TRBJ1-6	ASSASPGSPLH
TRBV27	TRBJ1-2	ASSLKGKANYGYT
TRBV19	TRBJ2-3	ASELAGAGDTQY
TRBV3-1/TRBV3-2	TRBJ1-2	ASSQGQFGYT
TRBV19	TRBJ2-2	ASRRLPSGGGGGIRRDGELF
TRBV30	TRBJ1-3	AWSDRLGNTIY
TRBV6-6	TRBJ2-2	ASRGLAGGNTGELF
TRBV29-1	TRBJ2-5	SVEAPSGRGETQY
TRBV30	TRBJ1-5	AWSFRNQPQH
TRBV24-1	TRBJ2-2	ATSDPNTGELF
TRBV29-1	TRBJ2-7	SVEGTGRWQY
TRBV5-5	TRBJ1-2	ASSLSGTGSFYGYT
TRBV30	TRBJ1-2	AWSVRQGDYGYT
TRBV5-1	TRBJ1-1	ASSLSGTGPMNTEAF
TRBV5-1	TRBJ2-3	ASSGGLAGIFSTDTQY
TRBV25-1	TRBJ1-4	ASSEPGQGNEKLF
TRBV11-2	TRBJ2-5	ASSPAAKTQY
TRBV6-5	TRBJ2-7	ASRAGQGLEQY
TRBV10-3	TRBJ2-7	AISETLYRSTYEQY
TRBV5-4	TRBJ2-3	ASSLIGSSSDTQY
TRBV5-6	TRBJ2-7	ASSIGLAGGRDEQY
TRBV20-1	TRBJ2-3	SASPPSGSPADTQY
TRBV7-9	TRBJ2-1	ASSLTSGKSNEQF
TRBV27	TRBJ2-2	ASSLEDGELF
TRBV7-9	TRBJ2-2	ASSRGTSDTGELF
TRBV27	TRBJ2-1	ASSFARPGNNEQF
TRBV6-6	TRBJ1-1	ATMEDWDTEAF
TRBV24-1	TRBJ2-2	ATSDIREGVNGELF
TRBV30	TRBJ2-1	AWREGGGREQF
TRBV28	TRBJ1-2	ASSSSSTANYGYT
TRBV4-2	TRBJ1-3	ASSHGGGSGNTIY
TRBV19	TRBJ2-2	ASSDRRGGTGELF
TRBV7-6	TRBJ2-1	ASSLTTGRNEQF
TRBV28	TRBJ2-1	AIRGTGRWNEQF
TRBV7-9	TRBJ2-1	ATGTSGNNEQF
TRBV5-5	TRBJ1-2	ASSLAGSTNYGYT
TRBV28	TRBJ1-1	ATVTLRGAGGDTEAF
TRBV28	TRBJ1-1	ASRLNTEAF
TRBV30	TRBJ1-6	AWSSQRGSPLH
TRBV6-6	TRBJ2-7	ASSYRSNEQY
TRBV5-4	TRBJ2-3	ASSDGAGGDTQY
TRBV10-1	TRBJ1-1	ASSESPYGDTEAF
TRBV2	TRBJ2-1	ASAIGTSGRATLGEQF
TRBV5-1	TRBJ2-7	ASSLSGLVNEQY
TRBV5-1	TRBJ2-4	ASSFRQGLAKNIQY
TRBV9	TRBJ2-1	ASSPQGSGTSNEQF
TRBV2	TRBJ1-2	ASTYGAIEYGYT
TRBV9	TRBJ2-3	ASSVLAGGTDTQY